This T cell receptor beta chain derives from a study of shared clonotypes between healthy human individuals. Broader study findings: Only blood samples were collected, and tissue repertoires likely differ.

TCRdb keeps only in-frame clones here, not all; method: immunoSEQ multiplex PCR. In the table there are about 2 million clones, about 95% of which are singletons. As to this clone: Its antigen remains unidentified.

CD45RO negativity and positive selection for CCR7 defined naive CD8 cells, a population that excluded terminally differentiated effector memory CD45RA+ cells. CDR1 is MNHNY, CDR2 SVGAGI, per germline (reference sequence). Trimming stripped 6 bases from V and 14 bases from J, with 17 bases between. The CDR3 consists of 13 residues. This sequence was found in a man between 18 and 35 years old in good health. The sample taken for sequencing was naive CD8+ T cells sorted from blood. The genes are TRBV6-6 and TRBJ1-6; D perhaps matches TRBD1 (5 bases). The CDR3 DNA is TGTGCCAGCAGACCGGGGGTGTACGAGACCCTCCACTTT. Protein sequence: CASRPGVYETLHF.